These T cell receptor beta chains were read from a single sample in a study of cytotoxic CD8 clonotypes in ibrutinib-treated CLL. Using immunoSEQ multiplex PCR, the repertoire was profiled, and TCRdb retains in-frame clones only, with some absent. The table includes some 310,000 clones, about 77% detected once. The sample consisted of PBMCs, taken before ibrutinib treatment. The receptors here all came from a human donor with chronic lymphocytic leukemia. Each CDR3 is given with its conserved first and last residue. The D gene is left open where the match is weak. Clone size appears in some rows only: once, few, many, or a class for an expanded clone.

J	V	size	D	CDR3	DNA
TRBJ2-3	TRBV5-4	NA	NA	CASSSRTGRTDTQYF	TGTGCCAGCAGCTCACGGACCGGCCGCACAGATACGCAGTATTTT
TRBJ1-1	TRBV4-3	NA	NA	CASSQDRDLNTEAFF	TGCGCCAGCAGCCAAGACAGGGACCTGAACACTGAAGCTTTCTTT
TRBJ1-2	TRBV2	NA	NA	CASREQGAVYGYTF	TGTGCCAGCAGGGAACAGGGCGCGGTCTACGGCTACACCTTC
TRBJ2-4	TRBV7-9	NA	TRBD1	CASSLYGTAVF	TGTGCCAGCAGCTTATATGGGACAGCGGTCTTC
TRBJ2-7	TRBV27	NA	NA	CASSISRDNYYEQYF	TGTGCCAGCAGTATCTCCAGGGACAACTACTACGAGCAGTACTTC
TRBJ1-3	TRBV2	NA	NA	CASKDRNSGNTIYF	TGTGCCAGCAAAGACAGAAACTCTGGAAACACCATATATTTT
TRBJ2-7	TRBV18	NA	NA	CASSPTGTIEQYF	TGTGCCAGCTCACCTACGGGGACAATCGAGCAGTACTTC
TRBJ2-5	TRBV9	NA	NA	CASSVGYGETQYF	TGTGCCAGCAGCGTGGGGTATGGAGAGACCCAGTACTTC
TRBJ2-3	TRBV6-5	NA	NA	CASSYSSGSTDTQYF	TGTGCCAGCAGTTACTCTAGCGGTAGCACAGATACGCAGTATTTT
TRBJ2-1	TRBV7-2	once	TRBD2	CASSPRGGDNEQFF	TGTGCCAGCAGCCCCCGGGGAGGGGACAATGAGCAGTTCTTC
TRBJ1-2	TRBV11-3	few	NA	CASPKGGASNYGYTF	TGTGCCAGCCCCAAGGGGGGCGCTTCTAACTATGGCTACACCTTC
TRBJ1-1	TRBV30	NA	NA	CAWSERWVNTEAFF	TGTGCCTGGAGTGAAAGATGGGTGAACACTGAAGCTTTCTTT
TRBJ2-5	TRBV14	few	NA	CASSQVTLETQYF	TGTGCCAGCAGCCAAGTTACACTAGAGACCCAGTACTTC
TRBJ2-7	TRBV5-6	NA	NA	CASSPDWGAGEQYF	TGTGCCAGCAGCCCAGATTGGGGGGCGGGGGAGCAGTACTTC
TRBJ1-1	TRBV30	NA	TRBD1	CAWSVGQGVILAFF	TGTGCCTGGAGTGTAGGACAGGGGGTAATCCTGGCTTTCTTT
TRBJ2-1	TRBV6-6	NA	NA	CASSYFAIVPNEQFF	TGTGCCAGCAGTTACTTCGCTATAGTTCCTAATGAGCAGTTCTTC
TRBJ2-7	TRBV5-1	NA	TRBD2	CASSLIAGSSYEQYF	TGCGCCAGCAGCTTAATAGCGGGATCATCCTACGAGCAGTACTTC
TRBJ2-1	TRBV30	NA	NA	CASTLAGYNEQFF	TGTGCCTCCACTCTAGCCGGTTACAATGAGCAGTTCTTC
TRBJ2-3	TRBV29-1	NA	NA	CSVAIGASTDTQYF	TGCAGCGTTGCTATCGGCGCCAGCACAGATACGCAGTATTTT
TRBJ1-2	TRBV5-1	NA	NA	CASTVTGDPNYGYTF	TGCGCCAGCACGGTAACCGGGGACCCTAACTATGGCTACACCTTC
TRBJ1-1	TRBV2	few	NA	CASRIAGYTEAFF	TGTGCCAGCAGGATCGCGGGGTACACTGAAGCTTTCTTT
TRBJ2-2	TRBV10-3	NA	NA	CAISESAAGELFF	TGTGCCATCAGTGAGTCAGCAGCCGGGGAGCTGTTTTTT
TRBJ1-5	TRBV7-2	NA	TRBD1	CASSAQGDNQPQHF	TGTGCCAGCAGCGCTCAGGGGGACAATCAGCCCCAGCATTTT
TRBJ1-1	TRBV14	NA	NA	CASSQGVFIEAFF	TGTGCCAGCAGCCAAGGGGTATTCATCGAAGCTTTCTTT
TRBJ2-7	TRBV30	NA	NA	CACRKFGIGEQYF	TGTGCCTGCAGGAAGTTTGGGATCGGCGAGCAGTACTTC
TRBJ2-1	TRBV19	NA	NA	CASSIRAMSGLRDEQFF	TGTGCCAGTAGTATCAGGGCGATGAGCGGCCTGAGGGATGAGCAGTTCTTC
TRBJ1-1	TRBV20-1	NA	NA	CSAPKGAEAFF	TGCAGTGCTCCCAAAGGGGCGGAAGCTTTCTTT
TRBJ2-5	TRBV6-5	NA	TRBD2	CASSYTGGRQQETQYF	TGTGCCAGCAGTTACACGGGGGGACGCCAACAAGAGACCCAGTACTTC
TRBJ2-2	TRBV5-5	NA	TRBD2	CASSRRLADMNTGELFF	TGTGCCAGCAGCCGAAGACTAGCAGACATGAACACCGGGGAGCTGTTTTTT
TRBJ2-2	TRBV30	NA	TRBD1	CAWSGQGSTGELFF	TGTGCCTGGTCGGGACAGGGCTCTACCGGGGAGCTGTTTTTT
TRBJ1-3	TRBV9	NA	TRBD1	CASSVDRGGSGNTIYF	TGTGCCAGCAGCGTGGACAGGGGAGGCTCTGGAAACACCATATATTTT
TRBJ2-1	TRBV18	NA	TRBD2	CASSPGLAMVDEQFF	TGTGCCAGCTCACCGGGACTAGCTATGGTCGATGAGCAGTTCTTC
TRBJ1-1	TRBV27	NA	NA	CASGQGTRTEAFF	TGTGCCAGCGGCCAGGGAACTCGGACTGAAGCTTTCTTT